The rows below give T cell receptor beta chains drawn from one sample of a study of OX40 agonist ivuxolimab in advanced cancers. The method was immunoSEQ multiplex PCR; TCRdb's version includes in-frame clones alone and lacks a portion of them. The sample records approximately 40,000 clones, about 80% being singletons. Material: CD4+ or CD8+ T cells sorted from blood, obtained in a trial of the OX40 agonist ivuxolimab. These receptor sequences come from an adult with an advanced solid tumor such as melanoma, head and neck, liver or kidney cancer. Both conserved end residues are part of each CDR3. Fields, in order: CDR3 length, J gene, V gene, D gene, clone size, CDR3 protein, CDR3 DNA. A D gene is named only where the DNA matches it firmly. Clone size is not always given. Where it is, it says once, few, many or a class for expanded clones.

17	TRBJ2-2	TRBV30	TRBD1	-	CAWSGYSGTDNTGELFF	TGTGCCTGGAGTGGCTACTCAGGGACAGACAACACCGGGGAGCTGTTTTTT
17	TRBJ2-7	TRBV27	-	-	CASSLFGAGGRGYEQYF	TGTGCCAGCAGTTTATTTGGGGCCGGGGGAAGGGGCTACGAGCAGTACTTC
15	TRBJ2-1	TRBV19	-	-	CASSPQGSYYNEQFF	TGTGCCAGTAGTCCCCAGGGGAGTTACTACAATGAGCAGTTCTTC
13	TRBJ1-6	TRBV4-3	-	-	CASSQEWGDTLHF	TGCGCCAGCAGCCAAGAATGGGGAGATACCCTCCACTTT
11	TRBJ2-5	TRBV29-1	-	-	CSVAPGETQYF	TGCAGCGTTGCGCCCGGGGAGACCCAGTACTTC
15	TRBJ2-7	TRBV11-2	TRBD2	-	CASSSRTSGRSEQYF	TGTGCCAGCAGCTCTAGGACTAGCGGGAGAAGCGAGCAGTACTTC
14	TRBJ2-5	TRBV6-1	TRBD1	-	CASSTGQLQETQYF	TGTGCCAGCAGTACGGGACAGCTCCAAGAGACCCAGTACTTC
14	TRBJ1-2	TRBV2	TRBD1	-	CASSGETGRNGYTF	TGTGCCAGCAGTGGAGAGACAGGGCGGAATGGCTACACCTTC
13	TRBJ2-7	TRBV7-8	-	once	CASSLSANGEQYF	TGTGCCAGCAGCTTAAGCGCGAACGGCGAGCAGTACTTC
11	TRBJ1-1	TRBV28	-	-	CASTRTRGAFF	TGTGCCAGCACCCGGACAAGGGGCGCTTTCTTT
11	TRBJ2-1	TRBV7-9	-	-	CASSTGSEQFF	TGTGCCAGCAGCACAGGGAGCGAGCAGTTCTTC
17	TRBJ2-7	TRBV11-3	-	-	CASSLGPVDSSSYEQYF	TGTGCCAGCAGCCTTGGTCCAGTGGACTCTAGCTCCTACGAGCAGTACTTC
15	TRBJ2-1	TRBV9	-	-	CASSASGPSYNEQFF	TGTGCCAGCAGCGCGTCGGGGCCCTCCTACAATGAGCAGTTCTTC
14	TRBJ2-7	TRBV28	TRBD1	-	CASRDDRGSHEQYF	TGTGCCAGCAGAGATGACAGGGGTTCCCACGAGCAGTACTTC
14	TRBJ1-1	TRBV19	-	-	CASFGPRAGTEAFF	TGTGCCAGTTTCGGACCCAGGGCTGGGACTGAAGCTTTCTTT
15	TRBJ1-1	TRBV6-1	-	-	CASSEDGGMNTEAFF	TGTGCCAGCAGTGAAGATGGCGGAATGAACACTGAAGCTTTCTTT
18	TRBJ1-4	TRBV5-4	TRBD1	-	CASSLSGGQGATNEKLFF	TGTGCCAGCAGCTTGTCCGGGGGGCAGGGGGCAACTAATGAAAAACTGTTTTTT
13	TRBJ1-1	TRBV2	-	-	CASSWSEGTEAFF	TGTGCCAGCAGTTGGTCCGAGGGCACTGAAGCTTTCTTT
13	TRBJ2-7	TRBV27	-	-	CASSFGTAYEQYF	TGTGCCAGCAGTTTCGGGACGGCCTACGAGCAGTACTTC
16	TRBJ1-2	TRBV18	TRBD1	-	CASSPLRTGLDYGYTF	TGTGCCAGCTCACCACTGAGGACAGGGTTGGACTATGGCTACACCTTC
14	TRBJ1-1	TRBV28	-	few	CASSLQGRSTEAFF	TGTGCCAGCAGTTTGCAGGGCCGGAGCACTGAAGCTTTCTTT
15	TRBJ2-3	TRBV6-6	-	-	CASSYSGSTTDTQYF	TGTGCCAGCAGTTACTCGGGCAGCACCACAGATACGCAGTATTTT
15	TRBJ2-3	TRBV27	-	-	CASSLRLSGTDTQYF	TGTGCCAGCAGTTTAAGGCTTAGCGGCACAGATACGCAGTATTTT
15	TRBJ1-1	TRBV5-1	-	-	CASSLEGSPNTEAFF	TGCGCCAGCAGCTTGGAGGGGTCTCCGAACACTGAAGCTTTCTTT
14	TRBJ2-3	TRBV2	-	once	CASIHGHLTDTQYF	TGTGCCAGCATTCATGGACACCTCACAGATACGCAGTATTTT
14	TRBJ1-2	TRBV2	TRBD1	-	CASIGQESNYGYTF	TGTGCCAGCATCGGACAGGAGTCTAACTATGGCTACACCTTC
16	TRBJ2-7	TRBV14	TRBD2	-	CASSQDLLAGVNEQYF	TGTGCCAGCAGCCAAGATTTGCTAGCGGGAGTAAACGAGCAGTACTTC
15	TRBJ1-2	TRBV5-1	TRBD1	-	CASSPGYEGASGYTF	TGCGCCAGCAGCCCGGGGTATGAGGGGGCGAGTGGCTACACCTTC
14	TRBJ2-2	TRBV10-1	-	-	CASRPKWDTGELFF	TGCGCCAGCAGACCCAAATGGGACACCGGGGAGCTGTTTTTT
19	TRBJ2-7	TRBV7-8	TRBD2	-	CASSQRLAGGLTNPYEQYF	TGTGCCAGCAGCCAAAGACTAGCGGGAGGGCTTACAAACCCCTACGAGCAGTACTTC
15	TRBJ2-7	TRBV11-2	TRBD2	-	CASSTPSGRVYEQYF	TGTGCCAGCAGCACCCCTAGCGGGAGGGTATACGAGCAGTACTTC
13	TRBJ2-6	TRBV18	-	-	CASSLPGANVLTF	TGTGCCAGCTCACTTCCAGGGGCCAACGTCCTGACTTTC
11	TRBJ2-1	TRBV29-1	-	-	CSVARTIEQFF	TGCAGCGTTGCAAGGACGATTGAGCAGTTCTTC
14	TRBJ2-3	TRBV6-5	-	-	CASSYTGQVYTQYF	TGTGCCAGCAGTTACACCGGCCAGGTCTACACGCAGTATTTT
16	TRBJ1-1	TRBV9	TRBD1	-	CASSAPPGTGGTEAFF	TGTGCCAGCAGCGCCCCTCCCGGGACAGGGGGCACTGAAGCTTTCTTT
14	TRBJ2-3	TRBV7-3	-	-	CASSRASGTDTQYF	TGTGCCAGCAGCCGTGCTAGCGGCACAGATACGCAGTATTTT
16	TRBJ2-1	TRBV9	-	-	CASSIRTPSSYNEQFF	TGTGCCAGCAGCATAAGGACACCGAGCTCCTACAATGAGCAGTTCTTC
14	TRBJ1-1	TRBV10-2	TRBD1	-	CASRGQGWNTEAFF	TGCGCCAGCAGGGGACAGGGGTGGAACACTGAAGCTTTCTTT
13	TRBJ2-3	TRBV7-2	-	-	CASSAGHTDTQYF	TGTGCCAGCAGCGCGGGTCACACAGATACGCAGTATTTT
12	TRBJ1-2	TRBV30	TRBD1	-	CAWGDRAFLIAF	TGTGCCTGGGGGGACAGGGCCTTTCTGATAGCCTTC
15	TRBJ2-3	TRBV10-3	TRBD2	-	CAISERGAGADTQYF	TGTGCCATCAGTGAGAGGGGAGCGGGAGCAGATACGCAGTATTTT
14	TRBJ1-1	TRBV28	-	-	CASSPPLRAPEAFF	TGTGCCAGCAGTCCCCCCTTAAGGGCCCCTGAAGCTTTCTTT
15	TRBJ2-7	TRBV6-1	-	-	CASSDAHYGDYEQYF	TGTGCCTCCTCGGACGCTCACTACGGAGACTACGAGCAGTACTTC
16	TRBJ2-7	TRBV11-2	TRBD2	-	CASSLVPTSGTLKQYF	TGTGCCAGCAGCTTAGTACCGACTAGCGGGACCTTGAAGCAGTACTTC
14	TRBJ1-2	TRBV15	-	-	CATSREQEAYGYTF	TGTGCCACCAGCAGAGAGCAGGAGGCCTATGGCTACACCTTC
13	TRBJ2-5	TRBV6-5	-	once	CASSYVGAETQYF	TGTGCCAGCAGTTACGTGGGAGCCGAGACCCAGTACTTC
14	TRBJ2-5	TRBV28	TRBD2	once	CASKIAGDQETQYF	TGTGCCAGCAAAATAGCGGGAGATCAAGAGACCCAGTACTTC
15	TRBJ2-7	TRBV19	-	-	CASSIKLAYSYEQYF	TGTGCCAGTAGTATTAAACTCGCCTACTCCTACGAGCAGTACTTC
13	TRBJ1-1	TRBV6-5	TRBD1	-	CASSGQGTTEAFF	TGTGCCAGCAGTGGACAGGGGACCACTGAAGCTTTCTTT
15	TRBJ1-4	TRBV7-9	-	-	CASSLEGLENEKLFF	TGTGCCAGCAGCTTAGAGGGCCTGGAGAATGAAAAACTGTTTTTT
13	TRBJ2-1	TRBV5-4	-	-	CAKSLGTNNEQFF	TGTGCCAAATCCCTCGGGACGAACAATGAGCAGTTCTTC
14	TRBJ1-1	TRBV11-2	-	few	CASSFGFGNTEAFF	TGTGCCAGCAGCTTCGGGTTCGGGAACACTGAAGCTTTCTTT
16	TRBJ2-7	TRBV4-1	TRBD1	-	CASSHAPGQGAHEQYF	TGCGCCAGCAGCCATGCTCCGGGACAGGGGGCCCACGAGCAGTACTTC
14	TRBJ1-5	TRBV11-2	-	-	CASSLGRSSQPQHF	TGTGCCAGCAGCTTAGGTCGCAGCAGTCAGCCCCAGCATTTT